This T cell receptor (beta chain) was found in a study of T cells in Graves' hyperthyroidism and ophthalmopathy. TCR beta CDR3 sequences were amplified from RNA transcripts. First-round RT-PCR targeting the TCR CDR3 was performed with the HTBI primer set. TCRdb processed the multiplex PCR reads anew with MiXCR; each CDR3 protein has one entry. In the table there are approximately 640,000 distinct CDR3 sequences, about 45% of which are singletons. This clonotype was seen many times. The CDR3 sequence is 12 residues long. V was pared by 6 bases and J by 4 bases, with 12 bases between. Germline CDR1 DFQATT, CDR2 SNEGSKA (reference sequence).

The clonotype originates from an adult man with Graves' disease, either hyperthyroidism or ophthalmopathy (not recorded which). The V gene is TRBV20-1, the J gene TRBJ1-1; D gene uncertain. Input material: peripheral blood or thyroid tissue (not recorded which). The CDR3 sequence: CSARGGSTEAFF. The CDR3 DNA is TGCAGTGCACGGGGAGGGAGCACTGAAGCTTTCTTT.